The clone carrying this TCR beta chain showed up many times. Its cognate antigen is unknown. There were TCR beta CDR3 regions amplified from RNA transcripts. The HTBI primer set was used in a first-round RT-PCR of the TCR CDR3. TCRdb recomputed calls from the multiplex PCR reads with MiXCR, one row per CDR3 protein. The top ten hold 11% to 15% of the sample, which has approximately 430,000 distinct CDR3 sequences, 15% to 18% seen once. This specimen comes from a study of T cells in Graves' hyperthyroidism and ophthalmopathy. Overall study context: Prior to any treatment, at the point of initial diagnosis, peripheral blood was collected. Findings and limits, study-wide: Ophthalmopathy, as predicted by the model, came a median roughly 6.8 months after the prediction.

The V and J ends lost 5 bases and 7 bases respectively, with 14 bases between them. Germline CDR1 and CDR2: PRHDT and FYEKMQ (reference sequence). The CDR3 runs to 13 residues. The hyperthyroidism patients had all been newly diagnosed, and their disease duration was under 2 months. Their ages ranged from 18 to 65 years. This clonotype originated in a woman aged 18-29 years with Graves' hyperthyroidism. Sequencing input: blood. The J gene is TRBJ1-1, the V gene TRBV13; D gene unclear. CDR3 coding DNA: TGTGCCAGCAGCCCCCCCACGGGCCATGAAGCTTTCTTT. Its protein product is CASSPPTGHEAFF.